This TCR beta chain was recorded in a study of cytomegalovirus exposure and HLA in healthy donors. The table came from immunoSEQ multiplex PCR; TCRdb's copy has only in-frame clones and leaves some out. The table lists 100,000 to 150,000 clones, around 92% of them singletons. The length of the CDR3 is 14 residues. Trimming took off 6 bases at V and 6 bases at J, with 18 bases between the two ends. The germline gives CDR1 MNHNY, CDR2 SVGAGI (reference sequence). The chain links TRBV6-6 to TRBJ2-7, with D perhaps TRBD1 (7 bases). This receptor was taken from a man aged 25 to 45 in good health and CMV-seronegative. Sequencing was done on a sample of PBMCs. The chain's CDR3 is CASRRTGGISEQYF. The CDR3 DNA reads as TGTGCCAGCAGACGGACAGGAGGGATCTCCGAGCAGTACTTC.